This TCR beta chain was identified in a study of Ad26.COV2.S vaccination and SARS-CoV-2 variants. In the case of this clone: Its antigen is unknown.

CDR1 and CDR2 (germline): SEHNR, FQNEAQ (reference sequence). The ends were cut back, 1 base at V and 10 bases at J, with 11 bases in the middle. The CDR3 totals 13 residues. Generated by immunoSEQ multiplex PCR, the TCRdb table keeps only in-frame clones and is missing some. Among approximately 450,000 clones listed, around 90% were seen once. Findings and limits, study-wide: Vaccinated individuals (as opposed to placebo recipients) had higher spike-specific TCR breadth.

Described treatment: roughly 20 received Ad26.COV2.S at low or high dose, single or two shots; five or six received placebo; per-sample allocation not given. Sampling occurred on day 63 after the first vaccine or placebo injection. This receptor was identified in a person between 18 and 65 years old who received the Ad26.COV2.S COVID-19 vaccine or a placebo. Source: peripheral blood, taken in a trial of Ad26.COV2.S vaccine versus placebo. The chain combines TRBV7-9 with TRBJ2-1; D may be TRBD2 (5 bases). CDR3 in DNA: TGTGCCAGCAGCTTAGGGAGCGGTTTCGAGCAGTTCTTC. Protein sequence: CASSLGSGFEQFF.